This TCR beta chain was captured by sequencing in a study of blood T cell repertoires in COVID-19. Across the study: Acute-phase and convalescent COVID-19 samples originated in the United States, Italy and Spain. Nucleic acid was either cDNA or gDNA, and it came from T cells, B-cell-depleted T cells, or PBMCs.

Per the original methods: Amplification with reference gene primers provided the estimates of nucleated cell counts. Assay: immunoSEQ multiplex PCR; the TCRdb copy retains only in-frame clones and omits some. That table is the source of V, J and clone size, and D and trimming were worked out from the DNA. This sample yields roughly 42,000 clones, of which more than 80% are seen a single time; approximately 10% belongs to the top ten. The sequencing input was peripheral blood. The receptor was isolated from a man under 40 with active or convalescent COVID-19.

The CDR3 DNA follows: TGTGCCAGCAGTGGTGGAGGCTCGGGGGCCAACGTCCTGACTTTC. Amino acids: CASSGGGSGANVLTF. The genes are TRBV2 and TRBJ2-6; D perhaps matches TRBD2 (5 bases). Trimming cost V 4 bases and J 4 bases, with 11 bases left between them. This CDR3 region has 15 residues. Germline V gene lookup returns CDR1 SNHLY and CDR2 FYNNEI. Variable domain in full (rest from reference TRBV2 and TRBJ2-6): EPEVTQTPSHQVTQMGQEVILRCVPISNHLYFYWYRQILGQKVEFLVSFYNNEISEKSEIFDDQFSVERPDGSNFTLKIRSTKLEDSAMYFCASSGGGSGANVLTFGAGSRLTVL.